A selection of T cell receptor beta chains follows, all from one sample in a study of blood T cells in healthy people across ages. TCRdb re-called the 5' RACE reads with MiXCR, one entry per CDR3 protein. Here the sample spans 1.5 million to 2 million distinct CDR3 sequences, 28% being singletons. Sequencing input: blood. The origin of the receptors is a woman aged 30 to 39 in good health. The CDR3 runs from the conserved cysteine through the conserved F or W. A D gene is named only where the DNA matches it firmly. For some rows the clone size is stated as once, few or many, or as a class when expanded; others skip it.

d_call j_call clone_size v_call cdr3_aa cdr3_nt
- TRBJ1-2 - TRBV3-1 CASSQRGAEGYGYTF TGTGCCAGCAGCCAACGGGGGGCCGAGGGCTATGGCTACACCTTC
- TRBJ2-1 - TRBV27 CASRLAPGSEQFF TGTGCCAGCAGGTTAGCCCCGGGGTCTGAGCAGTTCTTC
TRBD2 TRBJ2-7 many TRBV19 CASSMLAGGDEQYF TGTGCCAGTAGTATGCTAGCGGGAGGTGACGAGCAGTACTTC
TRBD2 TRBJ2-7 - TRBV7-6 CASSPGTRIYEQYF TGTGCCAGCAGCCCCGGGACTAGGATCTACGAGCAGTACTTC
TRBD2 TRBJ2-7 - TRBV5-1 CASSLDVSGGIYEQYF TGCGCCAGCAGCTTGGATGTTAGCGGGGGGATATACGAGCAGTACTTC
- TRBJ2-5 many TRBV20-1 CSAPRGIMETQYF TGCAGTGCCCCGAGAGGGATAATGGAGACCCAGTACTTC
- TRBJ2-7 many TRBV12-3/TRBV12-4 CASSPAHSSYEQYF TGTGCCAGCAGTCCCGCACACAGCTCCTACGAGCAGTACTTC
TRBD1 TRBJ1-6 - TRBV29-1 CSVTTGDSPLHF TGCAGCGTTACGACAGGGGATTCACCCCTCCACTTT
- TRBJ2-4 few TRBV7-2 CASSPQGLLAKNIQYF TGTGCCAGCAGCCCCCAGGGTTTACTAGCCAAAAACATTCAGTACTTC
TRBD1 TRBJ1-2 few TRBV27 CASSPLDRDGYGYTF TGTGCCAGCAGCCCCCTGGACAGGGACGGCTATGGCTACACCTTC
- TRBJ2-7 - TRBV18 CASSPPPATYEQYF TGTGCCAGCTCACCACCGCCTGCAACCTACGAGCAGTACTTC
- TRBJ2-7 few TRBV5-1 CASSLLQASYEQYF TGTGCCAGCAGCTTATTACAGGCGTCCTACGAGCAGTACTTC
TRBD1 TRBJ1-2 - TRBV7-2 CASSWTTGKYGYTF TGTGCCAGCAGCTGGACGACAGGGAAGTATGGCTACACCTTC
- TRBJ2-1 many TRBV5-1 CASRNSRPGPYNEQFF TGCGCCAGCAGGAACTCTCGGCCCGGACCATACAATGAGCAGTTCTTC
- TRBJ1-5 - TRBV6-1 CASSDRDSQPQHF TGTGCCAGCAGTGACAGGGATTCTCAGCCCCAGCATTTT
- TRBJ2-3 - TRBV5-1 CASSEGPGGLTYTQYF TGCGCCAGCAGCGAGGGCCCCGGGGGACTCACGTATACGCAGTATTTT
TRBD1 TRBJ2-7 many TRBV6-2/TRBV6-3 CASRLGTDYEQYF TGTGCCAGCAGGCTGGGGACAGACTACGAGCAGTACTTC
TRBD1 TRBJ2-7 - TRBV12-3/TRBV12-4 CASIKSGQYYEQYF TGTGCCAGCATCAAGTCGGGACAGTACTACGAGCAGTACTTC
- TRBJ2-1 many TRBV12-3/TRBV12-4 CASSLGGWGNEQFF TGTGCCAGCAGTTTAGGGGGGTGGGGCAATGAGCAGTTCTTC
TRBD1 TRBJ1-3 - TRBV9 CASSARQGIAGNTIYF TGTGCCAGCAGCGCCCGACAGGGAATTGCTGGAAACACCATATATTTT
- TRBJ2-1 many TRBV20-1 CSASPPPRGYNEQFF TGCAGTGCCTCCCCTCCCCCACGGGGGTACAATGAGCAGTTCTTC
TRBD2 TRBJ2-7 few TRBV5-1 CASSRAGGPDEQYF TGCGCCAGCAGTCGAGCGGGAGGGCCTGACGAGCAGTACTTC
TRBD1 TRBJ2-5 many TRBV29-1 CSVLPNPGTGGETQYF TGCAGCGTTCTTCCGAATCCAGGGACAGGGGGAGAGACCCAGTACTTC
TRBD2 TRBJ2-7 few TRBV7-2 CASSLRSGSSGSNEQYF TGTGCCAGCAGCTTAAGGAGTGGGTCTAGCGGGAGCAACGAGCAGTACTTC
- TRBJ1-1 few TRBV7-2 CASSLGREGWKAFF TGTGCCAGCAGCTTAGGTCGAGAGGGGTGGAAAGCTTTCTTT
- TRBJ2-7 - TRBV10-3 CAIVGAGAVREQYF TGTGCCATCGTGGGCGCGGGGGCTGTCCGGGAGCAGTACTTC
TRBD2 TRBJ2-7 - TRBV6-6 CASSSTSGSYNEQYF TGTGCCAGCAGTTCTACTAGCGGGAGCTACAATGAGCAGTACTTC
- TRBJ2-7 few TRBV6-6 CASSRTRGNCEQYF TGTGCCAGCAGTCGAACGCGGGGTAACTGCGAGCAGTACTTC
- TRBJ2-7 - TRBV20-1 CSATRGLGYHEQYF TGCAGTGCTACACGGGGGCTGGGGTACCACGAGCAGTACTTC
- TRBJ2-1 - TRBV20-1 CSASKGSDNYNEQFF TGCAGTGCTAGTAAGGGAAGCGATAACTACAATGAGCAGTTCTTC
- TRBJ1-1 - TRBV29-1 CSVVSPENTEAFF TGCAGCGTTGTAAGTCCAGAGAACACTGAAGCTTTCTTT
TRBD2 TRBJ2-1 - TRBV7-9 CASSYKLAGGENGQFF TGTGCCAGCAGCTATAAACTAGCGGGAGGCGAGAATGGGCAGTTCTTC
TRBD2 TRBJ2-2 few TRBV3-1 CASSQGWEGAGELFF TGTGCCAGCAGCCAAGGTTGGGAGGGAGCCGGGGAGCTGTTTTTT
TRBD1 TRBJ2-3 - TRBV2 CASTWTGVGTQYF TGTGCCAGCACCTGGACAGGGGTGGGTACGCAGTATTTT
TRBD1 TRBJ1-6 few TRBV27 CASSLSRQGGSYNSPLHF TGTGCCAGCAGTTTATCGAGACAGGGTGGATCCTATAATTCACCCCTCCACTTT
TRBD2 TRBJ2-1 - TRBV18 CASSPKLAGAGSNEQFF TGTGCCAGCTCACCAAAGCTAGCGGGAGCGGGATCCAATGAGCAGTTCTTC
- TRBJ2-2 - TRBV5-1 CASSLPGTNTGERFF TGCGCCAGCAGCTTACCCGGGACGAACACCGGGGAGCGGTTTTTT
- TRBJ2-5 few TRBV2 CASSDSTRNGQETQYF TGTGCCAGCAGTGATTCCACTAGGAACGGTCAAGAGACCCAGTACTTC
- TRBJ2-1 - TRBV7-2 CASSFIRAYNEQFF TGTGCCAGCAGCTTCATACGCGCCTACAATGAGCAGTTCTTC
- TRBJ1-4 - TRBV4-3 CASSPGGRGDEKLFF TGCGCCAGCAGCCCGGGTGGACGGGGAGACGAAAAACTGTTTTTT